The present entry profiles one T cell receptor (beta chain) with its context. The target antigen is unknown. The source of the sample is a study of CD8 T cells in Susac syndrome. V gave up 0 bases and J gave up 8 bases, with 8 bases separating them. This CDR3 is 13 amino acids long. Germline V lookup: CDR1 MNHEY, CDR2 SMNVEV (reference sequence). RNA in amounts of roughly 0.45 to 1 ug was reverse transcribed with random hexamers. The TCR beta CDR3 was amplified by immunoSEQ multiplex PCR across 54 Vbeta, 13 Jbeta. TCRdb re-called the immunoSEQ multiplex PCR reads through MiXCR, storing one row per CDR3 protein. The data show roughly 190,000 distinct CDR3 sequences, 85% to 95% seen once. Study observations and caveats: Among people with Susac, CD8+ clonal expansion was greatest in TEMRA cells and active patients.

TCR beta sequencing was performed on blood CD8+ and CD4+ T cells. This chain uses TRBV27 with TRBJ2-1; D ambiguous. The source material was CD8+ T cells from PBMCs. The sequence came from a human donor with Susac syndrome. CDR3 DNA sequence: TGTGCCAGCAGTTTATCGGCGGACCATGAGCAGTTCTTC. Translation: CASSLSADHEQFF.